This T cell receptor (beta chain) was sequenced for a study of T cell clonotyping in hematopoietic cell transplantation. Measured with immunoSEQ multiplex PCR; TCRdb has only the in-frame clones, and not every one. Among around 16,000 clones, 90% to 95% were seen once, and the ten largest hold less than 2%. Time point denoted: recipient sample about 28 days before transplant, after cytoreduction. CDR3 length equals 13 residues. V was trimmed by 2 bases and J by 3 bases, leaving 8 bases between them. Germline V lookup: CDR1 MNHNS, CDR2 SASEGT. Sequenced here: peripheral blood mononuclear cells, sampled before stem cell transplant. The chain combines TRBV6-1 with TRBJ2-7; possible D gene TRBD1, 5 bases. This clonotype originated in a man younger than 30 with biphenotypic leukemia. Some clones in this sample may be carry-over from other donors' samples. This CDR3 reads CASSEFGHYEQYF. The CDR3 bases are TGTGCCAGCAGTGAATTCGGACACTACGAGCAGTACTTC.